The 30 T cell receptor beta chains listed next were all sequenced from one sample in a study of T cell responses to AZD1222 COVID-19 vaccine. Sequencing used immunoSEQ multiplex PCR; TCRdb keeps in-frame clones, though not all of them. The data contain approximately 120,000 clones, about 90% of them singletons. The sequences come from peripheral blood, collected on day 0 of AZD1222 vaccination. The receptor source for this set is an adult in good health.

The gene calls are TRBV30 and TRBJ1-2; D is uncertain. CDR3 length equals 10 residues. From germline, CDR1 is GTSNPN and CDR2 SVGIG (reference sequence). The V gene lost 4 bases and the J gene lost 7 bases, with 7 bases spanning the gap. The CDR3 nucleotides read TGTGCCTGGAAGGTTGGTGGCTACACCTTC. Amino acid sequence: CAWKVGGYTF.

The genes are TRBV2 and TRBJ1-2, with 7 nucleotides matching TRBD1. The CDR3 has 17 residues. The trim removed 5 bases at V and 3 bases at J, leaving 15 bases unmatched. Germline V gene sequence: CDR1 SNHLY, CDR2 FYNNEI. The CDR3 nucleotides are TGTGCCAGCAGTCACCCCAACCCCCCCACAGGGGACTATGGCTACACCTTC. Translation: CASSHPNPPTGDYGYTF. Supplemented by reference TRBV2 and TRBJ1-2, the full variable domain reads EPEVTQTPSHQVTQMGQEVILRCVPISNHLYFYWYRQILGQKVEFLVSFYNNEISEKSEIFDDQFSVERPDGSNFTLKIRSTKLEDSAMYFCASSHPNPPTGDYGYTFGSGTRLTVV.

The CDR3 nucleotides read TGTGCCTCCGGGACAGGGGGCGAGTATGGCTACACCTTC. Translating it yields CASGTGGEYGYTF. This chain uses TRBV10-3 with TRBJ1-2; 12 bases line up with TRBD1. Per germline, CDR1 ENHRY and CDR2 SYGVKD. J gave up 5 bases and V 11 bases, and 6 bases lay outside the gene matches. CDR3 length equals 13 residues.

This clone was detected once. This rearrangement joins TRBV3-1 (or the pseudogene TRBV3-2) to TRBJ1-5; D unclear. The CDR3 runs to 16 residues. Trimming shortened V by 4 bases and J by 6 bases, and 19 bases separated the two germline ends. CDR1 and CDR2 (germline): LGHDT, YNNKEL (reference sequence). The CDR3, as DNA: TGTGCCAGCAGCCGAAGCAGCGGGGTATCAAGTCAGCCCCAGCATTTT. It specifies CASSRSSGVSSQPQHF.

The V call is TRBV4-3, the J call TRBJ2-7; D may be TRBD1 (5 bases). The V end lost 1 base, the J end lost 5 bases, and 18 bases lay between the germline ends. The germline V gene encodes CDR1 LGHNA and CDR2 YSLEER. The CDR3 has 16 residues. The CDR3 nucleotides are TGCGCCAGCAGCCAAGGCCTACCGAGCCAGGGCCACGAGCAGTACTTC. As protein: CASSQGLPSQGHEQYF.

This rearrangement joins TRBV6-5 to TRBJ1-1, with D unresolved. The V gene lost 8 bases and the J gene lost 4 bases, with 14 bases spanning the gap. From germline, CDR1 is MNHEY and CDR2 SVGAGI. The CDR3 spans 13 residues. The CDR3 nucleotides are TGTGCCAGCGTATCCGGGTTGGGCACTGAAGCTTTCTTT. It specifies CASVSGLGTEAFF.

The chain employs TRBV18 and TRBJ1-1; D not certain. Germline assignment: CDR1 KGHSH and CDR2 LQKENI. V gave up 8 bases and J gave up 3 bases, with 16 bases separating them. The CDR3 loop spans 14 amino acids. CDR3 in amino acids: CASQRGERDTEAFF. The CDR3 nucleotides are TGTGCCAGCCAACGCGGGGAGAGGGACACTGAAGCTTTCTTT.

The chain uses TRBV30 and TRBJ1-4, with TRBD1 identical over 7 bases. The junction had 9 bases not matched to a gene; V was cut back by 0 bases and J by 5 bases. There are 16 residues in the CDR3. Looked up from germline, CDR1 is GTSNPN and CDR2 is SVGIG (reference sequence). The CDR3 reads CAWSVGTARQNEKLFF. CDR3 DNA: TGTGCCTGGAGTGTAGGGACAGCGAGGCAAAATGAAAAACTGTTTTTT.

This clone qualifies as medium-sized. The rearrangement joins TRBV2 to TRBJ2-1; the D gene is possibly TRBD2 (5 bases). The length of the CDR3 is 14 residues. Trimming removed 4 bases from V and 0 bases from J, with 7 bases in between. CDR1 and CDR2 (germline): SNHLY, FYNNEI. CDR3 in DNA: TGTGCCAGCAGTGTAGGGAGCTCCTACAATGAGCAGTTCTTC. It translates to CASSVGSSYNEQFF.

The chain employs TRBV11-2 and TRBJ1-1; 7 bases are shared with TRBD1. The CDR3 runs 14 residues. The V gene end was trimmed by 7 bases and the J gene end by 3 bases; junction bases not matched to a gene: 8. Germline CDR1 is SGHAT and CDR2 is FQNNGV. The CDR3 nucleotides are TGTGCCAGCACGACAGGGATGAGTGACACTGAAGCTTTCTTT. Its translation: CASTTGMSDTEAFF.

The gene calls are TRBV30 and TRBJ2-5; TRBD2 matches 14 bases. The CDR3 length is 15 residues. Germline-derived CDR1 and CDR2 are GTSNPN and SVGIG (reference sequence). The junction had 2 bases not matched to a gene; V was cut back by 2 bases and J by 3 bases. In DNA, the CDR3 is TGTGCCTGGAGTATGGGACTAGCGGGGGAAGAGACCCAGTACTTC. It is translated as CAWSMGLAGEETQYF.

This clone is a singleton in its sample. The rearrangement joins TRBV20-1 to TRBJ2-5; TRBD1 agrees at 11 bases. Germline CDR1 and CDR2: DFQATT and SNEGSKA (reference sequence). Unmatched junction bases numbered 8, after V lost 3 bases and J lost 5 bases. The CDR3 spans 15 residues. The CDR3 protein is CSASEGTGGLETQYF. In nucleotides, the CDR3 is TGCAGTGCTAGTGAGGGGACAGGGGGTCTGGAGACCCAGTACTTC.

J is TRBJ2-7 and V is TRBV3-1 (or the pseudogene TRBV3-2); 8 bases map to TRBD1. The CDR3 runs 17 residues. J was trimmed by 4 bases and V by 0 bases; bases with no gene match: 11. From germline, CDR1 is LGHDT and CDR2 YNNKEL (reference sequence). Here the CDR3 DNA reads TGTGCCAGCAGCCAAGATAGCGGCGCAGGGGGCTGGTACGAGCAGTACTTC. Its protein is CASSQDSGAGGWYEQYF.

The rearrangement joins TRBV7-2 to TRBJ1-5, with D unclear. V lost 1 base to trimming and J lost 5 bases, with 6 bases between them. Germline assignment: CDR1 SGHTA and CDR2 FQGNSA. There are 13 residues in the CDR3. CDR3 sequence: CASSLGEDQPQHF. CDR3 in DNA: TGTGCCAGCAGCTTAGGGGAGGATCAGCCCCAGCATTTT.

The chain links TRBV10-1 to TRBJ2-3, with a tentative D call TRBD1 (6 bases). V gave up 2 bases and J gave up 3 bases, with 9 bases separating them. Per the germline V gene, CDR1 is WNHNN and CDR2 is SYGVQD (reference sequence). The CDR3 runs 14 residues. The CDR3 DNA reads TGCGCCAGCAGTGAGCAGGGGTTAACAGATACGCAGTATTTT. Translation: CASSEQGLTDTQYF.

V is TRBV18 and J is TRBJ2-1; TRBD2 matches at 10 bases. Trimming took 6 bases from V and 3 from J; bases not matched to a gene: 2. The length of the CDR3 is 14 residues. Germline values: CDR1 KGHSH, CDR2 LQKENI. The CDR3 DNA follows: TGTGCCAGCTCGGGACTAGCGTTCTACAATGAGCAGTTCTTC. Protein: CASSGLAFYNEQFF.

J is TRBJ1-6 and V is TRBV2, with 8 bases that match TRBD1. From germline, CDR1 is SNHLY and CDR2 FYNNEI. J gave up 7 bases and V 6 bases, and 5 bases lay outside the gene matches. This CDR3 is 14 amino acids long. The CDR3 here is CASRAGGGNSPLHF. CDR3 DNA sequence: TGTGCCAGCAGGGCAGGGGGCGGGAATTCACCCCTCCACTTT.

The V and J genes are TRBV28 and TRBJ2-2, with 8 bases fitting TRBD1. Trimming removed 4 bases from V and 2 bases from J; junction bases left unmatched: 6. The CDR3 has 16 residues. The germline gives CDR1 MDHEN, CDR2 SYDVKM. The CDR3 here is CASSSSRGRNTGELFF. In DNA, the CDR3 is TGTGCCAGCAGTTCCTCCAGGGGGCGTAACACCGGGGAGCTGTTTTTT.

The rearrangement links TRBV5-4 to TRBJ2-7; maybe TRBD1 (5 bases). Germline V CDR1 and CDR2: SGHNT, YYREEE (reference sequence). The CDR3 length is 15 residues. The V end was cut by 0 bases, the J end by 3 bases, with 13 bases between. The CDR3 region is CASSLASQGNYEQYF. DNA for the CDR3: TGTGCCAGCAGCTTGGCATCCCAGGGAAACTACGAGCAGTACTTC.

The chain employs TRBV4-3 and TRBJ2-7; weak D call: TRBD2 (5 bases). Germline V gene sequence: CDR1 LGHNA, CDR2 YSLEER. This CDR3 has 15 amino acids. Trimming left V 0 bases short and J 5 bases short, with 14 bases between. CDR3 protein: CASSQDKAYGDEQYF. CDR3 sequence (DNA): TGCGCCAGCAGCCAAGATAAGGCCTACGGGGACGAGCAGTACTTC.

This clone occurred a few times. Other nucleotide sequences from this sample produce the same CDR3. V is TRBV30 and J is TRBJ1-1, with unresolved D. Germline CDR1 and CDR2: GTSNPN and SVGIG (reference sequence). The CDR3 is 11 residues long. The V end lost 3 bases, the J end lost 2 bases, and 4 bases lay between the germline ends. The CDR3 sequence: CAWRPNTEAFF. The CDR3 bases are TGTGCCTGGAGACCCAACACTGAAGCTTTCTTT.

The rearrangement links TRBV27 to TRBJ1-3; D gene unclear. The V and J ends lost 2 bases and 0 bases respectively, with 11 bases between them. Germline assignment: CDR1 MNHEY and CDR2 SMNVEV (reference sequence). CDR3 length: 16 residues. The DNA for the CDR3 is TGTGCCAGCAGTTTAGAGTGGTCAAACTCTGGAAACACCATATATTTT. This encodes CASSLEWSNSGNTIYF.

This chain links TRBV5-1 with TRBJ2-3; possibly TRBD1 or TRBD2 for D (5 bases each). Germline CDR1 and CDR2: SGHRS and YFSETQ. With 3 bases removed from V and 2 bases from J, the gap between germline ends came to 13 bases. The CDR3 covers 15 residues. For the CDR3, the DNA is TGCGCCAGCAGCTGGGACCTTAGACACACAGATACGCAGTATTTT. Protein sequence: CASSWDLRHTDTQYF.

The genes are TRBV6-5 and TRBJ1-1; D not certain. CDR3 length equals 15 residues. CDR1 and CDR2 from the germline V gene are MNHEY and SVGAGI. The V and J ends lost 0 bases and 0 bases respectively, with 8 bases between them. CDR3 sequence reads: CASSYSSSLNTEAFF. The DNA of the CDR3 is TGTGCCAGCAGTTACTCCTCATCCCTGAACACTGAAGCTTTCTTT.

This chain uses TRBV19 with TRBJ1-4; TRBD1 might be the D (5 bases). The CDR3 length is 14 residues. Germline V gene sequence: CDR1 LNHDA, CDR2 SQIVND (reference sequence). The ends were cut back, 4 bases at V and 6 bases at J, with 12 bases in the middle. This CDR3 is CASSTLGRYEKLFF. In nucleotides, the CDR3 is TGTGCCAGTAGTACATTGGGACGATATGAAAAACTGTTTTTT. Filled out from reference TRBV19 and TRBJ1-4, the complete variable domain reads DGGITQSPKYLFRKEGQNVTLSCEQNLNHDAMYWYRQDPGQGLRLIYYSQIVNDFQKGDIAEGYSVSREKKESFPLTVTSAQKNPTAFYLCASSTLGRYEKLFFGSGTQLSVL.

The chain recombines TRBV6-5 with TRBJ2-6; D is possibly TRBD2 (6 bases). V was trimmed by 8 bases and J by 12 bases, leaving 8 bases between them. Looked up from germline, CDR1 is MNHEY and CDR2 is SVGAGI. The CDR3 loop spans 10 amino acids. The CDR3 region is CASGGSVLTF. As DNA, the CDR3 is TGTGCCAGCGGGGGGAGCGTCCTGACTTTC.

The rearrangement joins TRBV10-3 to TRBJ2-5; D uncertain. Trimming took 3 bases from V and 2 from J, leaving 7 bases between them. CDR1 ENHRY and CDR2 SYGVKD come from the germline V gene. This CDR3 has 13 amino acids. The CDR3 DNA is TGTGCCATCAGTGATCGACAACAAGAGACCCAGTACTTC. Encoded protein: CAISDRQQETQYF.

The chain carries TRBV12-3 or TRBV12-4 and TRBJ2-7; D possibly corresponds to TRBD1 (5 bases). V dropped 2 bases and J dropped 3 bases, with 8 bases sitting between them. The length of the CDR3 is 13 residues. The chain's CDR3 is CASSLSTGYEQYF. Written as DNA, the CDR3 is TGTGCCAGCAGTTTATCTACAGGCTACGAGCAGTACTTC.

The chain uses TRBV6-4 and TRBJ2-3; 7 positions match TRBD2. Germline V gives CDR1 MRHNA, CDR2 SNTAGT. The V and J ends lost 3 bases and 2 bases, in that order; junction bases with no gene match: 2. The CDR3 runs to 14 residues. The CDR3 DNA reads TGTGCCAGCAGTGAAGCGGGGTTCACAGATACGCAGTATTTT. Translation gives CASSEAGFTDTQYF.

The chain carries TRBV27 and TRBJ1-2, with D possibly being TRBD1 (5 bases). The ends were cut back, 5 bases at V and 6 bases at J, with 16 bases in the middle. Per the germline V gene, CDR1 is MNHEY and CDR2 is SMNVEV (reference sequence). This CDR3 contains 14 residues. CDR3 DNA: TGTGCCAGCAGTCCGGGGACGGGGTGGAATGGCTACACCTTC. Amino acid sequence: CASSPGTGWNGYTF.